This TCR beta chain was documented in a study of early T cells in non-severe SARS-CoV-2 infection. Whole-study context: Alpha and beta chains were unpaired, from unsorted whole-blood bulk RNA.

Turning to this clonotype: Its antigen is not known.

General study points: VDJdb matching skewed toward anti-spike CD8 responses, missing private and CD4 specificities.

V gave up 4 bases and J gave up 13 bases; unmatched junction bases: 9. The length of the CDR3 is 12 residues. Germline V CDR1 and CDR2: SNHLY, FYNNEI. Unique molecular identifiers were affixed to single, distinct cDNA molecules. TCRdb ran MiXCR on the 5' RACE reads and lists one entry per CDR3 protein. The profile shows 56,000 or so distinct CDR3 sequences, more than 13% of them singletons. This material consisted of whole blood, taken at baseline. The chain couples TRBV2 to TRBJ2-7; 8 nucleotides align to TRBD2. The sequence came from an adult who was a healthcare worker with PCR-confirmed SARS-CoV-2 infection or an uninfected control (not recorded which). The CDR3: CASSVQAGDTYF. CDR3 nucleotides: TGTGCCAGCAGTGTTCAAGCGGGAGATACTTACTTC. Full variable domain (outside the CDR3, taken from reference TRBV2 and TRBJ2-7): EPEVTQTPSHQVTQMGQEVILRCVPISNHLYFYWYRQILGQKVEFLVSFYNNEISEKSEIFDDQFSVERPDGSNFTLKIRSTKLEDSAMYFCASSVQAGDTYFGPGTRLTVT.